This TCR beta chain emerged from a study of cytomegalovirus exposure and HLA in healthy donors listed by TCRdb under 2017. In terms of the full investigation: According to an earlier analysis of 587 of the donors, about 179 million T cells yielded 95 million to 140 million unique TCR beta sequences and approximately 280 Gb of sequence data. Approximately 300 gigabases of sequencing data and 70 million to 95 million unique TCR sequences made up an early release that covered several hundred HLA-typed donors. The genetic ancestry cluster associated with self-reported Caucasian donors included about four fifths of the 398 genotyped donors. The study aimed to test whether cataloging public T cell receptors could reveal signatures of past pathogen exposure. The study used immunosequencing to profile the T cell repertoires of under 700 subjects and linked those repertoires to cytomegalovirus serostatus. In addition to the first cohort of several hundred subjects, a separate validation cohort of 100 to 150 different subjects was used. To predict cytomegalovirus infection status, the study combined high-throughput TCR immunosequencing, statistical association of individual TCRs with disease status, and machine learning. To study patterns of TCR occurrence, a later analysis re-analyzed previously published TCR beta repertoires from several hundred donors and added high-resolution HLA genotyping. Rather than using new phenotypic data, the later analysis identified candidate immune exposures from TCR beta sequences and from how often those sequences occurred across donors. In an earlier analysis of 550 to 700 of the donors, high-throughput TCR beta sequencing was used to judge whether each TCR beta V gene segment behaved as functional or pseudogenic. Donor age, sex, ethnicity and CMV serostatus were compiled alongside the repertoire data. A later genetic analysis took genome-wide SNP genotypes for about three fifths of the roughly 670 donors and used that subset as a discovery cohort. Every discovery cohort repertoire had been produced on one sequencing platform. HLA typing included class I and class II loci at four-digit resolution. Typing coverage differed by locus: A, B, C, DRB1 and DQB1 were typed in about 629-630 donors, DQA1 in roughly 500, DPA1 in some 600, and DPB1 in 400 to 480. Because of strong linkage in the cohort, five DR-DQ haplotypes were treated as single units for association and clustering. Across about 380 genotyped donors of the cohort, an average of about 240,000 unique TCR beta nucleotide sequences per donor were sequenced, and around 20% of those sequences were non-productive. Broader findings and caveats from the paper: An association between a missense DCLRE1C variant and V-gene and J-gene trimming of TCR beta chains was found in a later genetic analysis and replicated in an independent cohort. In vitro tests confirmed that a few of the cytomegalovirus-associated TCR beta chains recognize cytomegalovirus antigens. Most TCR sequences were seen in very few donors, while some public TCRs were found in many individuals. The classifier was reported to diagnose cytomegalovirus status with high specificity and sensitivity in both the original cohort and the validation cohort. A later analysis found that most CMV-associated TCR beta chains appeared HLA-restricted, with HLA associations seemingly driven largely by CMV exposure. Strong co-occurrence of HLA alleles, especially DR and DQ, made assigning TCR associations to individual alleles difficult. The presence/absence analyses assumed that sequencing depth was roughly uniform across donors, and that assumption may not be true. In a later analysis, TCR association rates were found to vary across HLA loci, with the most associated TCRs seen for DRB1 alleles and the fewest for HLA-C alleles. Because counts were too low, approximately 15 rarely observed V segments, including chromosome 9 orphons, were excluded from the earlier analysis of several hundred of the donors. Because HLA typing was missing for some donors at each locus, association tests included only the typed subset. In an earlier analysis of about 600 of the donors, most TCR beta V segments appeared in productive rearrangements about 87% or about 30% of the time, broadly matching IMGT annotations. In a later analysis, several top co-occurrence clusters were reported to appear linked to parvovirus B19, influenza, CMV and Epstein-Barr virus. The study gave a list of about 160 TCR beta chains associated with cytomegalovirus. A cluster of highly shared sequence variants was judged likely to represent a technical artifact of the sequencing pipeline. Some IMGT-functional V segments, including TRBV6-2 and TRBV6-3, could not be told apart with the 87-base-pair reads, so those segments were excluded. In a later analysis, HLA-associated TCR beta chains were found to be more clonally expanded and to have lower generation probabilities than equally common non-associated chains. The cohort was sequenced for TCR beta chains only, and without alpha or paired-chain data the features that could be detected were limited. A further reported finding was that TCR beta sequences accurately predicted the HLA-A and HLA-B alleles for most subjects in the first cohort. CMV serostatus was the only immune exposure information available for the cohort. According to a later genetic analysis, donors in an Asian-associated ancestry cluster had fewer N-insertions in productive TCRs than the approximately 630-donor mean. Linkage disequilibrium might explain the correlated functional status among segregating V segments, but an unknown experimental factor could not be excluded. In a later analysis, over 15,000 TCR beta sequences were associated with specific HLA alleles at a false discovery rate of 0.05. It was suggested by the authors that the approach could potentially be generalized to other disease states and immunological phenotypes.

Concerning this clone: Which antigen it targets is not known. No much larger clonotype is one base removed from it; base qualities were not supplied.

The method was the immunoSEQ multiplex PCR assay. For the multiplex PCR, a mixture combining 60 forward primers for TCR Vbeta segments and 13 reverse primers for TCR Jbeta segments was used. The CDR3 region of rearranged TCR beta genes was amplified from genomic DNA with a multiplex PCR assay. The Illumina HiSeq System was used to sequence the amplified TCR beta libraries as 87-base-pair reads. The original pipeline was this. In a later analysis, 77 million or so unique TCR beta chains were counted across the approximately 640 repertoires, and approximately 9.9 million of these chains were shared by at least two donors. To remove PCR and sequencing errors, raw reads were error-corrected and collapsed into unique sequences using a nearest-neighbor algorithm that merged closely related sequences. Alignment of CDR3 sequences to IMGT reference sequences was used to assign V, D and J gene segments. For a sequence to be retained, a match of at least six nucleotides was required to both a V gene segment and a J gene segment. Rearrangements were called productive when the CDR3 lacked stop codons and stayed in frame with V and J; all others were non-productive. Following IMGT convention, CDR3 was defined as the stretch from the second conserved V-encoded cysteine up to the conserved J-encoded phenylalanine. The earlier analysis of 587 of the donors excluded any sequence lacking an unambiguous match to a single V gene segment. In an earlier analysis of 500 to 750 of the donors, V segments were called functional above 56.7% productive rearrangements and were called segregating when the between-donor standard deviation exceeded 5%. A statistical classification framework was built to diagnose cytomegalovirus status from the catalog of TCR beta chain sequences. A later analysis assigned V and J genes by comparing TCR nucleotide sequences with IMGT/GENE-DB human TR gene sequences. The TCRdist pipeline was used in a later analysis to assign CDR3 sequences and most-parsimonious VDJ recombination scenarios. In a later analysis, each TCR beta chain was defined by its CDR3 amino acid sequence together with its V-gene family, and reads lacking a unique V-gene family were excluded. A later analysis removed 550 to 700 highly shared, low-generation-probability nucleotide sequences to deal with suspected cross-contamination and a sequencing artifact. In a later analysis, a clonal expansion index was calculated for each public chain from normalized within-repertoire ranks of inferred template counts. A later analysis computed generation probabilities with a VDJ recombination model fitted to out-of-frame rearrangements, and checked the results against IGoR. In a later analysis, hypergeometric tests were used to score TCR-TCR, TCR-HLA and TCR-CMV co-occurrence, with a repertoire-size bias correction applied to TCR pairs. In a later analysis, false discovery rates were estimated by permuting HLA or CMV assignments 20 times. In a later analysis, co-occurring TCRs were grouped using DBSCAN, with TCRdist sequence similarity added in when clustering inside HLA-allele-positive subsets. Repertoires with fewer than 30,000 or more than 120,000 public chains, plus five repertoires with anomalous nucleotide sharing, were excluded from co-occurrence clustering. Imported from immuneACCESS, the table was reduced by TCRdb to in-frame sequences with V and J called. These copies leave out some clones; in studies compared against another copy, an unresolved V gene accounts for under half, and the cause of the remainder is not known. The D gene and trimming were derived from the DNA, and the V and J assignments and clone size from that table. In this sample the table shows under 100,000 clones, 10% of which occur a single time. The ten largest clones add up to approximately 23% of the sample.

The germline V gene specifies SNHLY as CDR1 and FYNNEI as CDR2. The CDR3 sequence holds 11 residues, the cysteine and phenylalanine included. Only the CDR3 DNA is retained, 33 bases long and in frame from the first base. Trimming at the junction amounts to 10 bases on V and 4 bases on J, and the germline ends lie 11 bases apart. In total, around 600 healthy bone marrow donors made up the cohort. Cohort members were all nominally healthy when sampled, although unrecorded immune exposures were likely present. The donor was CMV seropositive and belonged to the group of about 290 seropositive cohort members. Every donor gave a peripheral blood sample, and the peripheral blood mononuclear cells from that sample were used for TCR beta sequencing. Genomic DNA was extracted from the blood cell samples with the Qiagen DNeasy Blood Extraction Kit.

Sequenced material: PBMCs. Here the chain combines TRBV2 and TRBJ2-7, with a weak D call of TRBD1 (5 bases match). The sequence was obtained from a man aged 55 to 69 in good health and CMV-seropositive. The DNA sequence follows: TGTGCCAACGAAGGGGCTTACGAGCAGTACTTC. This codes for CANEGAYEQYF. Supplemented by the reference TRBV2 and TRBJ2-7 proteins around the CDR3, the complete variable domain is EPEVTQTPSHQVTQMGQEVILRCVPISNHLYFYWYRQILGQKVEFLVSFYNNEISEKSEIFDDQFSVERPDGSNFTLKIRSTKLEDSAMYFCANEGAYEQYFGPGTRLTVT.